The rows below give T cell receptor beta chains drawn from one sample of a study of T cell repertoires in cytomegalovirus infection. TCRdb reprocessed the reads via MiXCR and lists one record per CDR3 protein. The sample records just under 550,000 distinct CDR3 sequences, 26% being singletons. Sequencing input: PBMCs. Every receptor here comes from a human donor in good health (CMV status not recorded). Some clones in this sample may be carry-over from other donors' samples. Both conserved end residues are part of each CDR3. Fields, in order: D gene, clone size, J gene, V gene, CDR3 DNA, CDR3 protein. The D gene is left open where the match is weak. Expanded clones are given a class, and other clones once, few, many or no size at all.

- | few | TRBJ2-3 | TRBV7-7 | TGTGCTAGCAGCTCCCGGTTGACGGCAGGCTCGGCTAGCACAGATACGCAGTATTTT | CASSSRLTAGSASTDTQYF
- | - | TRBJ2-7 | TRBV20-1 | TGCAGTGTTACTGGTTTGGACGAGCAGTACTTC | CSVTGLDEQYF
- | - | TRBJ1-1 | TRBV27 | TGTGCCAGCAGTTTTATACGGAACACTGAAGCTTTCTTT | CASSFIRNTEAFF
- | - | TRBJ1-3 | TRBV7-2 | TGTGCCAGCACCTCGAGCGGGGGAAACACCATATATTTT | CASTSSGGNTIYF
- | - | TRBJ1-5 | TRBV6-2/TRBV6-3 | TGTGCCAGCAGTTACACACGTCCGAATCAGCCCCAGCATTTT | CASSYTRPNQPQHF
- | few | TRBJ1-1 | TRBV6-5 | TGTGCCAGCAGTCCCCTGGGGGACCCTACGAACACTGAAGCTTTCTTT | CASSPLGDPTNTEAFF
TRBD2 | - | TRBJ2-3 | TRBV12-3/TRBV12-4 | TGTGCCAGCAGTTCTTTGAGCGGGATTAGCACAGATACGCAGTATTTT | CASSSLSGISTDTQYF
TRBD2 | few | TRBJ2-1 | TRBV7-6 | TGTGCCAGCAGCACCCGGACTAGCGCCGGTCACAATGAGCAGTTCTTC | CASSTRTSAGHNEQFF
- | - | TRBJ1-4 | TRBV19 | TGTGCCAGTAGTATAGAGGAGACTCGAACTAATGAAAAACTGTTTTTT | CASSIEETRTNEKLFF
- | many | TRBJ2-3 | TRBV7-2 | TGTGCCAGCAGCCCCCCCTGGACGGCCCCACAAGATACGCAGTATTTT | CASSPPWTAPQDTQYF
TRBD1 | once | TRBJ1-1 | TRBV7-3 | TGTGCCAGCACCAAAACAGGGGGGCCTGAAGCTTTCTTT | CASTKTGGPEAFF
TRBD2 | few | TRBJ2-3 | TRBV6-2/TRBV6-3 | TGTGCCAGCATGCCTAGCGGGAGGACAGATACGCAGTATTTT | CASMPSGRTDTQYF
- | few | TRBJ2-6 | TRBV5-4 | TGTGCCAGCAGCATAGGGGGGGCCCGCTCTGGGGCCAACGTCCTGACTTTC | CASSIGGARSGANVLTF
- | - | TRBJ2-4 | TRBV28 | TGTGCCAGCAGCTTTTCCGGACTCAGACCCATTCAGTACTTC | CASSFSGLRPIQYF
TRBD1 | few | TRBJ2-5 | TRBV6-1 | TGTGCCAGCAGTGCCACGCCAGGGGGAAGGCAAGAGACCCAGTACTTC | CASSATPGGRQETQYF
- | many | TRBJ2-5 | TRBV12-3/TRBV12-4 | TGTGCCAGCAGTTTTGGGGGGTACCAAGAGACCCAGTACTTC | CASSFGGYQETQYF
- | - | TRBJ2-5 | TRBV7-8 | TGTGCCAGCATGGGGGGCAGCCAAGAGACCCAGTACTTC | CASMGGSQETQYF
- | few | TRBJ1-1 | TRBV2 | TGTGCCAGCAGTGATTATCGTTTGGCCAACACTGAAGCTTTCTTT | CASSDYRLANTEAFF
- | - | TRBJ2-7 | TRBV28 | TGTGCCAGCAGTTTAAAGTTCACAGCCCGATCCTACGAGCAGTACTTC | CASSLKFTARSYEQYF
- | few | TRBJ1-4 | TRBV12-3/TRBV12-4 | TGTGCCAGCAGACCCCTGGGGCAGCGAAAACTGTTTTTT | CASRPLGQRKLFF
- | - | TRBJ2-1 | TRBV4-3 | TGCGCCAGCAGCCAGATGTTAAGAGGGAGCTCCTACAATGAGCAGTTCTTC | CASSQMLRGSSYNEQFF
TRBD2 | many | TRBJ2-3 | TRBV7-2 | TGTGCCAGCAGCTTATTTGCGCGGGAGGGCAGTGGTACGCAGTATTTT | CASSLFAREGSGTQYF